Following are 19 T cell receptor beta chains from one sample sequenced in a study of regulatory T cells in long-lasting Graves disease. Arm-PCR of CDR3 regions and iRepertoire HTBI primers were the basis on which TCR beta libraries were built. One entry per CDR3 protein results from TCRdb running MiXCR on the multiplex PCR reads. The sample lists 350,000 to 550,000 distinct CDR3 sequences; 15% to 20% were seen once. As to time point: newly diagnosed GD, antithyroid drugs for less than 3 months. Researchers made the TCR library from RNA that was extracted from PBMCs. These same data were also listed under a study on T cells in Graves' hyperthyroidism and ophthalmopathy.

The sequences come from peripheral blood mononuclear cells (PBMCs), collected at new diagnosis, from a patient treated with antithyroid drugs. The source is a woman aged 18-30 years with Graves disease.

This clonotype was seen ten or more times. This sequence joins TRBV7-9 and TRBJ1-5; TRBD1 is a possible D gene (5 bases). This CDR3 is built from 15 residues. From germline, CDR1 is SEHNR and CDR2 FQNEAQ (reference sequence). V lost 0 bases to trimming and J lost 1 base, with 7 bases between them. CDR3 in amino acids: CASSLAGVSNQPQHF. As DNA, the CDR3 is TGTGCCAGCAGCTTAGCAGGGGTGAGCAATCAGCCCCAGCATTTT. Full variable domain (rest looked up from reference TRBV7-9 and TRBJ1-5): DTGVSQNPRHKITKRGQNVTFRCDPISEHNRLYWYRQTLGQGPEFLTYFQNEAQLEKSRLLSDRFSAERPKGSFSTLEIQRTEQGDSAMYLCASSLAGVSNQPQHFGDGTRLSIL.

The chain joins TRBV4-3 to TRBJ2-7, with D perhaps matching TRBD2 (6 bases). From germline, CDR1 is LGHNA and CDR2 YSLEER. This CDR3 spans 16 amino acids. The V end was cut by 0 bases, the J end by 3 bases, with 15 bases between. The DNA for the CDR3 is TGCGCCAGCAGCCAAGATTACGGGGGAGGAGGCTACGAGCAGTACTTC. This codes for CASSQDYGGGGYEQYF.

The rearrangement joins TRBV10-3 to TRBJ1-5; TRBD1 aligns across 8 bases. Losses at the gene ends were 6 bases for V and 10 bases for J; bases not matched to a gene: 8. This CDR3 is 13 amino acids long. Germline V gene sequence: CDR1 ENHRY, CDR2 SYGVKD. The CDR3 loop is CAIRTDREGPQHF. CDR3 bases: TGTGCCATCAGGACGGACAGGGAGGGACCCCAGCATTTT.

This clonotype was observed a handful of times. This chain links TRBV18 with TRBJ2-2; TRBD2 is a possible D gene (5 bases). The germline CDR1 and CDR2 sequences are KGHSH and LQKENI. Trimming left V 4 bases short and J 1 base short, with 22 bases between. The CDR3 spans 19 residues. CDR3 loop: CASSRNSASPKKNTGELFF. The CDR3 bases are TGTGCCAGCTCACGAAATTCGGCTAGCCCAAAGAAGAACACCGGGGAGCTGTTTTTT.

This clonotype was seen a few times. The CDR3 protein is CATSDDHSTDTQYF. The CDR3, as DNA: TGTGCCACCAGTGATGACCACAGCACAGATACGCAGTATTTT. The V call is TRBV24-1, the J call TRBJ2-3, with D hard to call. The CDR3 runs to 14 residues. Trimming stripped 3 bases from V and 0 bases from J, with 6 bases between. Germline V lookup: CDR1 KGHDR, CDR2 SFDVKD.

The J gene is TRBJ2-3, the V gene TRBV7-3; the D gene is possibly TRBD1 (7 bases). V shed 5 bases and J shed 3 bases, with 18 bases lying between them. From germline, CDR1 is SGHTA and CDR2 FQGTGA. This CDR3 comprises 16 residues. The CDR3 region has the DNA TGTGCCAGCAGCCCTCTCCAGGGGGGCGAGACAGATACGCAGTATTTT. This gives the protein CASSPLQGGETDTQYF.

This clonotype was recorded at least ten times. The V gene is TRBV5-6, the J gene TRBJ2-1, with a weak D call TRBD1 (5 bases). V lost 2 bases, J lost 7 bases, and 10 bases lay in between. Germline V CDR1 and CDR2: SGHDT, YYEEEE. The CDR3 has 13 amino acids. The CDR3 coding sequence is TGTGCCAGCAGCTTAGGCAGGGCTAATGAGCAGTTCTTC. This encodes CASSLGRANEQFF.

This rearrangement joins TRBV24-1 to TRBJ2-1; 9 nucleotides align to TRBD2. CDR3 size: 15 residues. V was pared by 6 bases and J by 9 bases, with 11 bases of the junction left unmatched. The germline V gene has CDR1 KGHDR and CDR2 SFDVKD. This CDR3 is CATSTGGGRASEQFF. In DNA form, the CDR3 reads TGTGCCACCAGTACGGGGGGCGGGAGGGCCAGTGAGCAGTTCTTC.

The chain recombines TRBV19 with TRBJ1-1; D is undetermined. The germline V gene encodes CDR1 LNHDA and CDR2 SQIVND (reference sequence). The CDR3 covers 13 residues. Deletions cut 5 bases from V and 2 bases from J, with 9 bases between. CDR3 DNA: TGTGCCAGTAGTGAGCAGGCCAACACTGAAGCTTTCTTT. This sequence encodes CASSEQANTEAFF.

The rearrangement links TRBV5-1 to TRBJ1-5, with TRBD1 matching over 7 bases. This CDR3 is built from 18 residues. Trimming at V came to 0 bases and at J to 0 bases, leaving 9 bases not matched to a gene. In germline, CDR1 is SGHRS, CDR2 YFSETQ. The CDR3 nucleotides are TGCGCCAGCAGCTTGGGGGGCGCAGGGGGTAATAGCAATCAGCCCCAGCATTTT. Translated: CASSLGGAGGNSNQPQHF.

The CDR3 region is CASSVEGKETQYF. CDR3 DNA: TGTGCCAGCAGCGTAGAAGGGAAAGAGACCCAGTACTTC. The rearrangement uses TRBV9 and TRBJ2-5, with D uncertain. The CDR3 length is 13 residues. Trimming pared 0 bases from V and 3 bases from J, leaving 6 bases between. Looked up from germline, CDR1 is SGDLS and CDR2 is YYNGEE.

This clonotype was picked up many times. This rearrangement joins TRBV7-9 to TRBJ2-1; D unresolved. Trimming cost V 8 bases and J 3 bases, with 2 bases left between them. The CDR3 contains 10 residues. Germline V gives CDR1 SEHNR, CDR2 FQNEAQ (reference sequence). The DNA for the CDR3 is TGTGCCAGCGACTACAATGAGCAGTTCTTC. It encodes CASDYNEQFF.

This clonotype was picked up many times. The V gene is TRBV20-1, the J gene TRBJ2-1; 12 nucleotides line up with TRBD2. Per germline, CDR1 DFQATT and CDR2 SNEGSKA (reference sequence). This CDR3 has 17 amino acids. The CDR3: CSEKGASGRVRYNEQFF. In DNA, the CDR3 is TGCAGCGAGAAGGGGGCTAGCGGGAGGGTCCGGTACAATGAGCAGTTCTTC.

In this sample, this clonotype turned up many times. The chain uses TRBV29-1 and TRBJ2-7; TRBD1 matches at 9 bases. The CDR3 extends over 14 amino acids. Germline CDR1 SQVTM, CDR2 ANQGSEA. Trimming cost V 3 bases and J 3 bases; bases outside gene matches: 6. The CDR3 DNA reads TGCAGCGTTGAGATCTCGACAGGGGGCTACGAGCAGTACTTC. This translates into CSVEISTGGYEQYF.

This clonotype was recorded a few times. The V and J genes are TRBV12-3 or TRBV12-4 and TRBJ2-1; 8 bases match TRBD1. V trimming: 3 bases; J trimming: 3 bases; junction bases outside the gene matches: 4. The CDR3 is 15 residues long. DNA of the CDR3: TGTGCCAGCAGTTTGACAGGGGTATACTACAATGAGCAGTTCTTC. Protein: CASSLTGVYYNEQFF.

On this clonotype itself: A read error is likely, as this CDR3 ends without the conserved phenylalanine or tryptophan. The chain joins TRBV20-1 to TRBJ2-1; D is undetermined. CDR3 length: 14 residues. The germline CDR1 and CDR2 sequences are DFQATT and SNEGSKA (reference sequence). The CDR3 protein is CSARRRRSYNGQFV. The DNA of the CDR3 is TGCAGTGCTAGAAGGCGGCGCTCCTACAATGGGCAGTTCGTC.

The V gene is TRBV10-1, the J gene TRBJ2-7; no definite D call. Trimming shortened V by 0 bases and J by 1 base, and 13 bases separated the two germline ends. The germline CDR1 and CDR2 sequences are WNHNN and SYGVQD (reference sequence). The CDR3 consists of 16 residues. The DNA for the CDR3 is TGCGCCAGCAGTGAGTCCCCCGGAGACCAATCCTACGAGCAGTACTTC. Protein: CASSESPGDQSYEQYF.

This clonotype showed up many times. This chain joins TRBV3-1 and TRBJ1-4; D perhaps matches TRBD1 (6 bases). The germline V and J ends were trimmed by 0 bases and 0 bases, with 8 bases remaining between them. CDR1 and CDR2 from the germline V gene are LGHDT and YNNKEL (reference sequence). The CDR3 extends over 16 amino acids. Written as DNA, the CDR3 is TGTGCCAGCAGCCAAGACTGGACAGCAACTAATGAAAAACTGTTTTTT. Its translation: CASSQDWTATNEKLFF.

This clonotype has a handful of counts. The chain links TRBV2 to TRBJ1-5; D is ambiguous. V shed 3 bases and J shed 6 bases, with 9 bases lying between them. The CDR3 consists of 13 residues. Germline-derived CDR1 and CDR2 are SNHLY and FYNNEI. CDR3 DNA: TGTGCCAGCAGTGAGGGGTGTACTCAGCCCCAGCATTTT. Its protein product is CASSEGCTQPQHF.